This T cell receptor (beta chain) was sequenced during a study of beta chain features in type 1 diabetes. Points from the study as a whole: Shortening of TCRB CDR3s, moderate but significant, appeared in all four CD4+ subsets of Type 1 diabetes patients.

Germline CDR1 MGHRA, CDR2 YSYEKL. This CDR3 has 17 amino acids. V was clipped by 3 bases and J by 0 bases; unmatched bases: 6. The authors reverse transcribed all of the isolated RNA, so sequencing captured expressed TCRB transcripts. The study sequenced naive, central memory and regulatory T cell samples to an average of about 3.9 million reads. Sequenced by immunoSEQ multiplex PCR; TCRdb stores in-frame clones only, minus some. The profile shows hundreds of thousands of clones, more than 13% of them singletons. To note about this clone: Its antigen is still unknown.

V usage is TRBV4-1 and J usage is TRBJ2-1, with TRBD1 matching over 9 bases. This TCR was sampled from a man aged 18 to 35 with type 1 diabetes. Sequencing used naive CD4+ T cells from blood. CDR3 in DNA: TGCGCCAGCAGCCACGGACAGGGGTCAAGCTCCTACAATGAGCAGTTCTTC. It translates to CASSHGQGSSSYNEQFF.